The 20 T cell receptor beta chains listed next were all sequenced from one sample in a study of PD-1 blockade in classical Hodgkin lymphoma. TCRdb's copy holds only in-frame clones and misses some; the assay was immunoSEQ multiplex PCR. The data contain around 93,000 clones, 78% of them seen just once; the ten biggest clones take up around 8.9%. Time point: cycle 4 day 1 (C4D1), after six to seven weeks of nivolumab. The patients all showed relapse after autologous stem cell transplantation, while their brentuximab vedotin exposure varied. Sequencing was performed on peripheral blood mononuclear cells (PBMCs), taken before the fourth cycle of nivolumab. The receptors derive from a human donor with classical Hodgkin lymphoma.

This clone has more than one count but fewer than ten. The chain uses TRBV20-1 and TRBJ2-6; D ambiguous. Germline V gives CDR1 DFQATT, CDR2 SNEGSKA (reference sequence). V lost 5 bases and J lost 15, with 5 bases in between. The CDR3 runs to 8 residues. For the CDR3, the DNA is TGCAGTGCTTTCCCCCTGACTTTC. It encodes CSAFPLTF.

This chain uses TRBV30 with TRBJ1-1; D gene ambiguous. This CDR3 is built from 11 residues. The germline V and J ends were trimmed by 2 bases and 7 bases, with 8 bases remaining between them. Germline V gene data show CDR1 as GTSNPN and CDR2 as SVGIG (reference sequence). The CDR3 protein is CAWSLQFEAFF. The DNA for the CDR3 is TGTGCCTGGAGTCTTCAGTTTGAAGCTTTCTTT.

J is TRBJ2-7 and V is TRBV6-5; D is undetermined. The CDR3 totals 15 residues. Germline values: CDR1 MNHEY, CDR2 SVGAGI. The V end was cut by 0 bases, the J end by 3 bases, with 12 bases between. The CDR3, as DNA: TGTGCCAGCAGTTACTCTGACGCCCTAAGCTACGAGCAGTACTTC. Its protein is CASSYSDALSYEQYF.

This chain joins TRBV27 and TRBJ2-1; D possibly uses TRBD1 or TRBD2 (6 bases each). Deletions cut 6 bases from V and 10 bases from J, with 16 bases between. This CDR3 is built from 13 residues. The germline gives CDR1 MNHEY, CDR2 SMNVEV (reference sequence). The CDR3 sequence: CASRGSGAWEQFF. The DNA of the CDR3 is TGTGCCAGCAGGGGTTCGGGGGCTTGGGAGCAGTTCTTC.

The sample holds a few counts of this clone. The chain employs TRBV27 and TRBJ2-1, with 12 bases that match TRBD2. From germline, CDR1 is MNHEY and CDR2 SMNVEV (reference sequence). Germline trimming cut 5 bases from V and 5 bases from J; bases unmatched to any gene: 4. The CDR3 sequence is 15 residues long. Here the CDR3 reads CASSIRLAGDNEQFF. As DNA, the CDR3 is TGTGCCAGCAGTATTAGACTAGCGGGAGACAATGAGCAGTTCTTC.

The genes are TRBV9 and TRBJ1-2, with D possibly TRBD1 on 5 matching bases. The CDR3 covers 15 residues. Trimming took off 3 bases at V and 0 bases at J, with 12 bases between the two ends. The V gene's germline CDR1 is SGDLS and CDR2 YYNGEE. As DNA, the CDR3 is TGTGCCAGCAGCGGGCAGGACATCTCTAACTATGGCTACACCTTC. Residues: CASSGQDISNYGYTF.

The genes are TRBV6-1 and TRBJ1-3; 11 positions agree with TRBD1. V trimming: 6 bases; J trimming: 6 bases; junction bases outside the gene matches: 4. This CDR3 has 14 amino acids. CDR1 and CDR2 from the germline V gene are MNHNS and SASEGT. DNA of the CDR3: TGTGCCAGCAGCGGGGGACAGGGGGAAAACACCATATATTTT. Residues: CASSGGQGENTIYF.

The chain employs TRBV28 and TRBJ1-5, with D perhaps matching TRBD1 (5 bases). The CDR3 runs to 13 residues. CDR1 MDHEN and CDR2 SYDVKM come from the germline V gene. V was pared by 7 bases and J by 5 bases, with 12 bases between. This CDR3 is CASNDGGHQPQHF. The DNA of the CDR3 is TGTGCCAGCAACGACGGGGGTCATCAGCCCCAGCATTTT.

In DNA form, the CDR3 reads TGCAGCGTCATAAATGACAGGGTCCAAGAGACCCAGTACTTC. As protein: CSVINDRVQETQYF. V gene TRBV29-1 combines with J gene TRBJ2-5; TRBD1 aligns across 7 bases. The CDR3 contains 14 residues. Germline V gene data show CDR1 as SQVTM and CDR2 as ANQGSEA. After removal of 6 bases from V and 1 base from J, the junction contained 8 bases not matched to a gene.

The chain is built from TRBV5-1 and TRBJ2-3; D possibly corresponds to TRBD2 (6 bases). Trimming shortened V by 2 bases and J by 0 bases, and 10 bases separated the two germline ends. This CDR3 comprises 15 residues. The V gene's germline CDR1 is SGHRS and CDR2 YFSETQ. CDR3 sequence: CASSFGGASTDTQYF. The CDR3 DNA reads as TGCGCCAGCAGCTTCGGCGGGGCTAGCACAGATACGCAGTATTTT.

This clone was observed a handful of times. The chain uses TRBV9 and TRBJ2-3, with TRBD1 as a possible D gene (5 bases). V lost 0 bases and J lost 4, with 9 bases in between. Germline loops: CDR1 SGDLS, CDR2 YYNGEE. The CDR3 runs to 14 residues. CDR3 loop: CASSVGIGADTQYF. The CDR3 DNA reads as TGTGCCAGCAGCGTAGGGATAGGGGCAGATACGCAGTATTTT.

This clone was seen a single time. CDR3 bases: TGTGCCAGCAGAAACACAGGGTGGACTGAAGCTTTCTTT. Its translation is CASRNTGWTEAFF. The chain combines TRBV7-9 with TRBJ1-1; tentative D call: TRBD1 (6 bases). The CDR3 has 13 amino acids. V was cut by 6 bases and J by 5 bases, with 13 bases left in between. In germline, CDR1 is SEHNR, CDR2 FQNEAQ (reference sequence).

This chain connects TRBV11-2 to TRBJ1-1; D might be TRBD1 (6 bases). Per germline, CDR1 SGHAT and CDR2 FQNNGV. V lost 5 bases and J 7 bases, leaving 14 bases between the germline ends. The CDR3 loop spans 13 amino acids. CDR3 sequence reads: CASSSQGFGEAFF. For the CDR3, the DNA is TGTGCCAGCAGCAGTCAGGGGTTTGGTGAAGCTTTCTTT.

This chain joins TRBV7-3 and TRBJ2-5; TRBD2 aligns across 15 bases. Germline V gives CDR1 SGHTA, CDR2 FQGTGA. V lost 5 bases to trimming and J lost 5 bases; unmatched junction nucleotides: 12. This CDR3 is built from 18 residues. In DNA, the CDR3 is TGTGCCAGCAGCCCCGGGACTAGCGGGAGGCCACATGGGGAGACCCAGTACTTC. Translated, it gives CASSPGTSGRPHGETQYF.

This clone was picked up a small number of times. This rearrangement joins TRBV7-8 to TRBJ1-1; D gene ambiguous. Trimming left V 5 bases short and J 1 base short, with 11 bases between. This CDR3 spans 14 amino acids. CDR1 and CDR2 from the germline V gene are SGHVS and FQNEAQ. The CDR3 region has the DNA TGTGCCAGCAGCGAGGACCGGCGGAACACTGAAGCTTTCTTT. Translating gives CASSEDRRNTEAFF.

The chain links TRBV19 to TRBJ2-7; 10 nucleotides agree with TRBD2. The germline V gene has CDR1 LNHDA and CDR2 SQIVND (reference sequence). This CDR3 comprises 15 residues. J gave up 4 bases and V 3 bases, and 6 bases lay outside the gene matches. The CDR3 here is CASSIGAGGPYEQYF. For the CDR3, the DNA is TGTGCCAGTAGTATCGGAGCGGGAGGGCCGTACGAGCAGTACTTC.

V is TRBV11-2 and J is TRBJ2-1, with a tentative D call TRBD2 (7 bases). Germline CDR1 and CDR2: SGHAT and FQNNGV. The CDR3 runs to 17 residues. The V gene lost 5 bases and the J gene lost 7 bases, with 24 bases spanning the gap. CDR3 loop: CASSLSGRGGGGNEQFF. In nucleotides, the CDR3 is TGTGCCAGCAGCCTATCAGGAAGGGGGGGCGGTGGGAATGAGCAGTTCTTC.

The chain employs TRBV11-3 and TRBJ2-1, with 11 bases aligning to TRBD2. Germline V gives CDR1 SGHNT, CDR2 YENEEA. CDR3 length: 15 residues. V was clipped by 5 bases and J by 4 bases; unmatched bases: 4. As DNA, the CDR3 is TGTGCCAGCAGCGCACTAGCGGGAGCGTACAATGAGCAGTTCTTC. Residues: CASSALAGAYNEQFF.

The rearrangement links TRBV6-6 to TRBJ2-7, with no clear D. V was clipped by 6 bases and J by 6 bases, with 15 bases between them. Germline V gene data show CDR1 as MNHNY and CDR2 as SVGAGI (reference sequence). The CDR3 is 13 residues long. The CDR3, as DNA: TGTGCCAGCAGACCCGAGATAGGACCCGAGCAGTACTTC. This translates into CASRPEIGPEQYF.

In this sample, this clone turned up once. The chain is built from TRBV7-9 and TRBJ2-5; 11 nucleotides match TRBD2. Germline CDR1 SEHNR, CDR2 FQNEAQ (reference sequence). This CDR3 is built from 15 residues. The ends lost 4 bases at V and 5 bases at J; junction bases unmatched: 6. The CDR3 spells CASSSLAGVGETQYF. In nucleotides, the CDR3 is TGTGCCAGCAGCTCACTAGCGGGAGTAGGGGAGACCCAGTACTTC.